Presented here are 24 T cell receptor beta chains from one specimen sequenced in a study of T cells after yellow fever vaccination. One entry per CDR3 protein, called by TCRdb with MiXCR from the 5' RACE reads. Here the sample spans under 550,000 distinct CDR3 sequences, 21% being singletons. The input for sequencing was PBMCs, taken about 20 days after the first yellow fever vaccination. The receptors originated from a man aged 18 to 30 who received the YFV17D yellow fever vaccine.

V usage is TRBV7-8 and J usage is TRBJ1-2; D ambiguous. Deletions cut 2 bases from V and 4 bases from J, with 14 bases between. Germline values: CDR1 SGHVS, CDR2 FQNEAQ. This CDR3 is built from 15 residues. The CDR3 region has the DNA TGTGCCAGCAGCTTATCCCCTTCCCCAGCCTATGGCTACACCTTC. Its protein is CASSLSPSPAYGYTF. The full variable domain, completed using reference TRBV7-8 and TRBJ1-2, is GAGVSQSPRYKVAKRGQDVALRCDPISGHVSLFWYQQALGQGPEFLTYFQNEAQLDKSGLPSDRFFAERPEGSVSTLKIQRTQQEDSAVYLCASSLSPSPAYGYTFGSGTRLTVV.

This clonotype appeared a single time. The chain uses TRBV4-3 and TRBJ2-7, with 9 bases fitting TRBD2. CDR1 and CDR2 (germline): LGHNA, YSLEER. The J segment lost 3 bases and the V segment lost 8 bases, leaving 14 bases of the junction unmatched. The CDR3 sequence is 16 residues long. CDR3 in amino acids: CASRRVAGDTFYEQYV. CDR3 bases: TGCGCCAGCCGCCGGGTAGCGGGGGACACATTCTACGAGCAGTACGTC.

The J gene is TRBJ1-6, the V gene TRBV2, with D unresolved. The CDR3 length is 14 residues. The V end was cut by 3 bases, the J end by 8 bases, with 11 bases between. Germline assignment: CDR1 SNHLY and CDR2 FYNNEI. CDR3 DNA: TGTGCCAGCAGTGAGGGCTCCCGGGATTCACCCCTCCACTTT. Its translation is CASSEGSRDSPLHF. Filled out from reference TRBV2 and TRBJ1-6, the complete variable domain reads EPEVTQTPSHQVTQMGQEVILRCVPISNHLYFYWYRQILGQKVEFLVSFYNNEISEKSEIFDDQFSVERPDGSNFTLKIRSTKLEDSAMYFCASSEGSRDSPLHFGNGTRLTVT.

This clonotype was seen a few times. This chain connects TRBV11-2 to TRBJ2-1, with TRBD2 identical over 7 bases. The trim removed 1 base at V and 0 bases at J, leaving 12 bases unmatched. CDR1 and CDR2 from the germline V gene are SGHAT and FQNNGV. This CDR3 is built from 19 residues. The CDR3 protein is CASSLGVGLAASSYNEQFF. CDR3 in DNA: TGTGCCAGCAGCTTAGGAGTCGGGCTAGCGGCTAGCTCCTACAATGAGCAGTTCTTC.

The V and J genes are TRBV20-1 and TRBJ2-7; 8 nucleotides agree with TRBD1. This CDR3 is 12 amino acids long. V trimming: 5 bases; J trimming: 4 bases; junction bases outside the gene matches: 4. CDR1 is DFQATT, CDR2 SNEGSKA, per germline (reference sequence). This CDR3 reads CSARQGKYEQYF. CDR3 coding DNA: TGCAGTGCTCGACAGGGGAAGTACGAGCAGTACTTC.

V gene TRBV7-9 combines with J gene TRBJ1-1; a weak D match, TRBD1 (5 bases). The V gene lost 6 bases and the J gene lost 7 bases, with 12 bases spanning the gap. The germline CDR1 and CDR2 sequences are SEHNR and FQNEAQ (reference sequence). The CDR3 loop spans 12 amino acids. The CDR3 DNA is TGTGCCAGCAGTCGCGCAGGGAATGAAGCTTTCTTT. Translating gives CASSRAGNEAFF. The full variable domain, rest sourced from reference TRBV7-9 and TRBJ1-1, is DTGVSQNPRHKITKRGQNVTFRCDPISEHNRLYWYRQTLGQGPEFLTYFQNEAQLEKSRLLSDRFSAERPKGSFSTLEIQRTEQGDSAMYLCASSRAGNEAFFGQGTRLTVV.

This sequence joins TRBV24-1 and TRBJ2-4; 9 bases are a match to TRBD1. Per germline, CDR1 KGHDR and CDR2 SFDVKD. Losses at the gene ends were 4 bases for V and 9 bases for J; bases not matched to a gene: 12. The CDR3 length is 16 residues. The chain's CDR3 is CATSDRGTGPGGIQYF. The CDR3 coding sequence is TGTGCCACCAGTGACCGGGGGACAGGGCCCGGGGGCATTCAGTACTTC.

The J gene is TRBJ2-7, the V gene TRBV6-1; D possibly corresponds to TRBD1 (6 bases). Deletions cut 7 bases from V and 2 bases from J, with 15 bases between. The length of the CDR3 is 14 residues. Germline CDR1 is MNHNS and CDR2 is SASEGT. The CDR3 is CASNPDRNTYEQYF. Here the CDR3 DNA reads TGTGCCAGCAACCCGGACAGAAATACCTACGAGCAGTACTTC.

This chain links TRBV29-1 with TRBJ2-1; 8 positions agree with TRBD2. The CDR3 totals 12 residues. Germline CDR1 is SQVTM and CDR2 is ANQGSEA. V lost 3 bases, J lost 10 bases, and 5 bases stayed unmatched. CDR3 coding DNA: TGCAGCGTTGACCGGGGGGGGAGCGAGCAGTTCTTC. It codes for CSVDRGGSEQFF.

The genes are TRBV27 and TRBJ1-5; D is ambiguous. Germline assignment: CDR1 MNHEY and CDR2 SMNVEV (reference sequence). This CDR3 has 17 amino acids. V lost 7 bases and J lost 1, with 20 bases in between. Written as DNA, the CDR3 is TGTGCCAGCACGGCATTCGGACCTCATATCAGCAATCAGCCCCAGCATTTT. Translation: CASTAFGPHISNQPQHF.

The chain has TRBV5-1 and TRBJ1-1; D not resolved. CDR1 and CDR2 (germline): SGHRS, YFSETQ. V lost 1 base and J 4 bases, leaving 11 bases between the germline ends. This CDR3 comprises 14 residues. The CDR3 loop reads CASSLKPSPTEAFF. The CDR3 DNA follows: TGCGCCAGCAGCTTGAAGCCCTCTCCCACTGAAGCTTTCTTT. Filled out from reference TRBV5-1 and TRBJ1-1, the complete variable domain reads KAGVTQTPRYLIKTRGQQVTLSCSPISGHRSVSWYQQTPGQGLQFLFEYFSETQRNKGNFPGRFSGRQFSNSRSEMNVSTLELGDSALYLCASSLKPSPTEAFFGQGTRLTVV.

The genes are TRBV7-9 and TRBJ2-3; no firm D call. The CDR3 is 15 amino acids. Germline V gene sequence: CDR1 SEHNR, CDR2 FQNEAQ (reference sequence). The V and J ends lost 3 bases and 2 bases respectively, with 12 bases between them. CDR3 sequence reads: CASSFYPIHTDTQYF. The CDR3 bases are TGTGCCAGCAGCTTCTACCCTATCCACACAGATACGCAGTATTTT.

This clonotype was picked up many times. The CDR3 region is CASSQAEAVYTQYF. CDR3 sequence (DNA): TGTGCCAGCAGCCAAGCGGAGGCCGTATATACGCAGTATTTT. This rearrangement joins TRBV3-1 to TRBJ2-3, with a possible D match to TRBD2 (5 bases). The CDR3 is 14 amino acids. V lost 1 base, J lost 7 bases, and 12 bases lay in between. The germline CDR1 and CDR2 sequences are LGHDT and YNNKEL (reference sequence).

The chain joins TRBV6-1 to TRBJ2-7; maybe TRBD2 (6 bases). This CDR3 is 14 amino acids long. Germline CDR1 and CDR2: MNHNS and SASEGT. The V end was cut by 5 bases, the J end by 7 bases, with 18 bases between. DNA for the CDR3: TGTGCCAGCAGTCTGACTAGACTATCAGGGGAGCAGTACTTC. Amino acids: CASSLTRLSGEQYF.

This clonotype has only a few counts. The chain recombines TRBV24-1 with TRBJ2-1, with D hard to call. Per the germline V gene, CDR1 is KGHDR and CDR2 is SFDVKD. Between the trimmed V and J ends, which lost 1 base and 6 bases, there was a span of 3 bases. The CDR3 has 12 residues. CDR3 region: CATSDFGNEQFF. As DNA, the CDR3 is TGTGCCACCAGTGATTTCGGCAATGAGCAGTTCTTC.

The chain employs TRBV15 and TRBJ1-4; a possible D gene is TRBD1 (6 bases). From germline, CDR1 is LNHNV and CDR2 YYDKDF (reference sequence). Trimming removed 2 bases from V and 6 bases from J, with 16 bases in between. The CDR3 totals 16 residues. CDR3 protein: CATSRSYREVDEKLFF. In DNA form, the CDR3 reads TGTGCCACCAGCAGATCCTACAGGGAAGTGGATGAAAAACTGTTTTTT.

The genes are TRBV20-1 and TRBJ2-1; D is possibly TRBD1 (7 bases). The V end was cut by 4 bases, the J end by 3 bases, with 16 bases between. The germline V gene has CDR1 DFQATT and CDR2 SNEGSKA (reference sequence). The CDR3 runs 15 residues. The CDR3 nucleotides are TGCAGTGCTATAGACACAGGGGAGGTCTACAATGAGCAGTTCTTC. It is translated as CSAIDTGEVYNEQFF.

The chain joins TRBV7-8 to TRBJ2-5; TRBD2 agrees at 12 bases. V lost 5 bases, J lost 2 bases, and 6 bases stayed unmatched. CDR1 and CDR2 (germline): SGHVS, FQNEAQ. This CDR3 region has 16 residues. The CDR3 sequence is CASSTRLAGVQETQYF. The CDR3 DNA reads TGTGCCAGCAGCACCCGACTAGCGGGAGTTCAAGAGACCCAGTACTTC.

The CDR3 DNA is TGTGCCAGCAGCCCACGGGACAGTTCCGAGCAGTTCTTC. As protein: CASSPRDSSEQFF. The chain links TRBV11-3 to TRBJ2-1; TRBD1 matches at 7 bases. V lost 5 bases and J lost 10; bases outside the gene matches: 8. CDR3 length: 13 residues. Germline assignment: CDR1 SGHNT and CDR2 YENEEA.

This chain connects TRBV3-1 to TRBJ2-7; D remains unclear. Germline CDR1 and CDR2: LGHDT and YNNKEL (reference sequence). The CDR3 covers 14 residues. V gave up 4 bases and J gave up 3 bases, with 13 bases separating them. The DNA of the CDR3 is TGTGCCAGCAGCCTCGCCGGCGAAAACTACGAGCAGTACTTC. This encodes CASSLAGENYEQYF.

This chain links TRBV9 with TRBJ2-5; TRBD1 might be the D (6 bases). Trimming cost V 4 bases and J 0 bases, with 16 bases left between them. The CDR3 is 16 amino acids. The germline CDR1 and CDR2 sequences are SGDLS and YYNGEE. Here the CDR3 DNA reads TGTGCCAGCAGCCCAGGGGCCGGACAGTACCAAGAGACCCAGTACTTC. As protein: CASSPGAGQYQETQYF.

The sample holds a few counts of this clonotype. This chain uses TRBV19 with TRBJ2-7; the match to TRBD1 covers 9 bases. J was trimmed by 3 bases and V by 4 bases; bases with no gene match: 4. CDR1 is LNHDA and CDR2 is SQIVND in the germline V gene (reference sequence). The CDR3 extends over 14 amino acids. CDR3 nucleotide sequence: TGTGCCAGTAGTACAGGGACAGGGATCTACGAGCAGTACGTC. Translating it yields CASSTGTGIYEQYV.

The rearrangement joins TRBV29-1 to TRBJ2-2; D gene ambiguous. The V end lost 1 base, the J end lost 0 bases, and 18 bases lay between the germline ends. From germline, CDR1 is SQVTM and CDR2 ANQGSEA. There are 18 residues in the CDR3. CDR3: CSVEARHIASPNTGELFF. CDR3 in DNA: TGCAGCGTTGAAGCCCGACACATTGCCTCTCCGAACACCGGGGAGCTGTTTTTT.

The table lists this clonotype with many counts. This chain joins TRBV12-3 or TRBV12-4 and TRBJ2-1, with unresolved D. The CDR3 is made up of 15 amino acids. V was clipped by 5 bases and J by 0 bases, with 11 bases between them. CDR3 region: CASSIDTSSYNEQFF. The CDR3 region has the DNA TGTGCCAGCAGTATAGACACCAGCTCCTACAATGAGCAGTTCTTC.